This is a list of T cell receptor beta chains from one sample in a study of post-analysis software for immune sequencing data. TCRdb recomputed calls from the PCR reads with MiXCR, one row per CDR3 protein. The sample lists roughly 400,000 distinct CDR3 sequences; about 39% were seen once. Sample: blood. The origin of the receptors is a girl aged 2-9 years with multiple sclerosis. CDR3s include the opening cysteine and the closing phenylalanine or tryptophan. The order of the fields is CDR3 length, D gene, V gene, J gene, clone size, CDR3 protein, CDR3 DNA. D genes are given only for firm matches. Part of the rows lack a size; the others show once, few, many or a class for expanded clones.

length: 16
D: TRBD1
V: TRBV7-8
J: TRBJ1-4
size: .
CDR3: CASSSRRTGFNEKLFF
DNA: TGTGCCAGCAGCTCACGCCGGACAGGCTTTAATGAAAAACTGTTTTTT

length: 14
D: .
V: TRBV9
J: TRBJ1-5
size: many
CDR3: CASSRSLSNQPQHF
DNA: TGTGCCAGCAGCCGGTCACTAAGCAATCAGCCCCAGCATTTT

length: 15
D: TRBD2
V: TRBV12-3/TRBV12-4
J: TRBJ2-1
size: few
CDR3: CASSLLAGGPSEQFF
DNA: TGTGCCAGCAGTCTCCTAGCGGGAGGGCCCAGTGAGCAGTTCTTC

length: 14
D: .
V: TRBV7-2
J: TRBJ2-7
size: .
CDR3: CASSLGRSPYEQYF
DNA: TGTGCCAGCAGCTTGGGTCGGTCCCCCTACGAGCAGTACTTC

length: 17
D: .
V: TRBV14
J: TRBJ1-1
size: few
CDR3: CASSQEGEELPNTEAFF
DNA: TGTGCCAGCAGCCAAGAGGGCGAGGAATTACCGAACACTGAAGCTTTCTTT

length: 14
D: .
V: TRBV28
J: TRBJ2-5
size: few
CDR3: CASSFFVAGETQYF
DNA: TGTGCCAGCAGTTTTTTTGTGGCGGGGGAGACCCAGTACTTC

length: 13
D: .
V: TRBV20-1
J: TRBJ2-7
size: many
CDR3: CSARVRDTYEQYF
DNA: TGCAGTGCTAGGGTTCGGGACACATACGAGCAGTACTTC

length: 14
D: .
V: TRBV7-3
J: TRBJ2-5
size: few
CDR3: CASSPEGREETQYF
DNA: TGTGCCAGCAGCCCCGAGGGCAGGGAAGAGACCCAGTACTTC

length: 16
D: .
V: TRBV7-8
J: TRBJ1-1
size: .
CDR3: CASSLAREQMNTVAFF
DNA: TGTGCCAGCAGCTTAGCGCGTGAACAAATGAACACTGTAGCTTTCTTT

length: 15
D: .
V: TRBV11-2
J: TRBJ2-5
size: few
CDR3: CASSLEETPQETQYF
DNA: TGTGCCAGCAGCTTAGAAGAGACACCCCAAGAGACCCAGTACTTC

length: 12
D: .
V: TRBV24-1
J: TRBJ2-1
size: few
CDR3: CATSLREGEQFF
DNA: TGTGCCACCAGTCTGAGGGAAGGTGAGCAGTTCTTC

length: 13
D: .
V: TRBV20-1
J: TRBJ2-7
size: .
CDR3: CSARGTEIYEQYF
DNA: TGCAGTGCTAGAGGGACAGAAATCTACGAGCAGTACTTC

length: 15
D: .
V: TRBV28
J: TRBJ1-5
size: once
CDR3: CASSPESGPTQPQHF
DNA: TGTGCCAGCAGCCCAGAATCGGGGCCGACGCAGCCCCAGCATTTT

length: 13
D: .
V: TRBV18
J: TRBJ1-2
size: few
CDR3: CASSLGADYGYTF
DNA: TGTGCCAGCTCACTCGGGGCGGACTATGGCTACACCTTC

length: 16
D: TRBD2
V: TRBV6-5
J: TRBJ2-3
size: .
CDR3: CASILTLAGFNGTQYF
DNA: TGTGCCAGCATTCTAACGTTAGCGGGCTTTAATGGTACGCAGTATTTT

length: 13
D: .
V: TRBV10-3
J: TRBJ1-2
size: .
CDR3: CAIGDGSNYGYTF
DNA: TGTGCCATCGGGGACGGCTCTAACTATGGCTACACCTTC

length: 13
D: TRBD1
V: TRBV29-1
J: TRBJ2-3
size: few
CDR3: CSVEQGVTDTQYF
DNA: TGCAGCGTTGAACAGGGGGTCACAGATACGCAGTATTTT

length: 16
D: TRBD1
V: TRBV5-6
J: TRBJ2-2
size: few
CDR3: CASSLSTGTNTGELFF
DNA: TGTGCCAGCAGCTTGTCGACAGGGACGAACACCGGGGAGCTGTTTTTT

length: 15
D: .
V: TRBV7-9
J: TRBJ1-2
size: .
CDR3: CASSYIGVSNYGYTF
DNA: TGTGCCAGCAGCTACATAGGGGTTTCTAACTATGGCTACACCTTC

length: 13
D: .
V: TRBV29-1
J: TRBJ1-2
size: many
CDR3: CSAIITVNYGYTF
DNA: TGCAGCGCCATCATCACAGTGAACTATGGCTACACCTTC

length: 16
D: .
V: TRBV7-2
J: TRBJ2-6
size: .
CDR3: CASSLGRGSGANVLTF
DNA: TGTGCCAGCAGCTTAGGACGGGGTTCTGGGGCCAACGTCCTGACTTTC

length: 14
D: .
V: TRBV6-5
J: TRBJ1-1
size: .
CDR3: CASSPTPGWTEAFF
DNA: TGTGCCAGCAGTCCCACCCCCGGGTGGACTGAAGCTTTCTTT

length: 15
D: TRBD1
V: TRBV5-1
J: TRBJ1-2
size: few
CDR3: CASSLGQGLNYGYTF
DNA: TGCGCCAGCAGCTTGGGACAGGGATTAAACTATGGCTACACCTTC